This TCR beta chain was sequenced during a study of shared clonotypes between healthy human individuals. Overall study context: The study enrolled two women and three men aged 18 to 49.

Data came from immunoSEQ multiplex PCR; TCRdb stores just in-frame clones and leaves some out. The sample consists of around 2.1 million clones, around 95% of them appearing once. The study, taken as a whole, reports: Researchers found naive subsets generally carried larger estimated richness than memory subsets. An effect of sequencing depth on clonotype sharing among donors was expected. The small donor group covered limited genetic and exposure diversity.

With respect to this clone: Its antigen is unknown.

Germline V CDR1 and CDR2: SNHLY, FYNNEI. Trimming left V 11 bases short and J 4 bases short, with 12 bases between. There are 12 residues in the CDR3. Material for sequencing was naive CD4+ T cells sorted from blood. Subset of the sample: CD45RA+ positively selected. This receptor was obtained from a man aged 18 to 29 in good health. This chain links TRBV2 with TRBJ1-5, with D perhaps TRBD1 (5 bases). The CDR3 sequence: CAVHSGNQPQHF. The CDR3 DNA sequence: TGTGCCGTTCACTCAGGGAATCAGCCCCAGCATTTT.